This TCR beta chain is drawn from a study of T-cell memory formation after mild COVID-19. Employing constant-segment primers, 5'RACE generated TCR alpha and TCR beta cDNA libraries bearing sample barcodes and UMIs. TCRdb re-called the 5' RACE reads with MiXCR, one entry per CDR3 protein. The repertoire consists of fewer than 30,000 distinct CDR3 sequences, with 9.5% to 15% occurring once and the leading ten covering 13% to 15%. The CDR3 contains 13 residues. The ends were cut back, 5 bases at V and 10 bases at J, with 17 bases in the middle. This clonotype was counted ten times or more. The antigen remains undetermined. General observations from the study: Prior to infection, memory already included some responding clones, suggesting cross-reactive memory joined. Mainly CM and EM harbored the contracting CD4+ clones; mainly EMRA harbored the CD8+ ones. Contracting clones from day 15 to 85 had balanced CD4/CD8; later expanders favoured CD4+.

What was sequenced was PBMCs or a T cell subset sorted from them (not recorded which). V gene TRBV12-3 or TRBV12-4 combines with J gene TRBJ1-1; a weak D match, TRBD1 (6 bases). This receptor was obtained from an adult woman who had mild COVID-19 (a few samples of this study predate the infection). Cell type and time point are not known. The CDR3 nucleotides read TGTGCCAGCAGTCCGGACAGTCGCCGCGGAGCTTTCTTT. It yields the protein CASSPDSRRGAFF.